Below are 9 T cell receptor beta chains sequenced from a single sample in a study of identical twins. TCRdb re-called the 5' RACE reads through MiXCR, storing one row per CDR3 protein. The sample shows around 230,000 distinct CDR3 sequences, 6.5% to 8% of them seen only once. These data also formed part of another study, on T cells expressing NK-cell markers.

Sequencing was done on a sample of CD8+ T cells sorted from blood. All receptors come from a woman between 18 and 30 years old in good health.

The chain recombines TRBV20-1 with TRBJ2-4; D unresolved. The V end was cut by 0 bases, the J end by 6 bases, with 9 bases between. From germline, CDR1 is DFQATT and CDR2 SNEGSKA (reference sequence). The CDR3 is 13 residues long. The CDR3 DNA is TGCAGTGCTAGAGACTTTGGTACAAACATTCAGTACTTC. It specifies CSARDFGTNIQYF.

V usage is TRBV10-3 and J usage is TRBJ2-7; 10 nucleotides agree with TRBD1. This CDR3 spans 14 amino acids. CDR1 ENHRY and CDR2 SYGVKD come from the germline V gene. The junction had 6 bases not matched to a gene; V was cut back by 5 bases and J by 5 bases. CDR3 residues: CAISKGQGDHEQYF. CDR3 coding DNA: TGTGCCATCAGTAAAGGACAGGGGGACCACGAGCAGTACTTC.

In its sample, this clonotype was seen a few times. The chain links TRBV11-2 to TRBJ2-7; either TRBD1 or TRBD2 may fit D (5 bases each). The germline CDR1 and CDR2 sequences are SGHAT and FQNNGV. The CDR3 sequence is 17 residues long. The germline V and J ends were trimmed by 5 bases and 3 bases, with 23 bases remaining between them. The CDR3 loop reads CASSPPGTVYPVYEQYF. DNA of the CDR3: TGTGCCAGCAGCCCCCCAGGGACGGTATACCCAGTCTACGAGCAGTACTTC. The full variable domain, its missing parts supplied by reference TRBV11-2 and TRBJ2-7, is EAGVAQSPRYKIIEKRQSVAFWCNPISGHATLYWYQQILGQGPKLLIQFQNNGVVDDSQLPKDRFSAERLKGVDSTLKIQPAKLEDSAVYLCASSPPGTVYPVYEQYFGPGTRLTVT.

A few counts support this clonotype. The gene calls are TRBV9 and TRBJ1-1, with D possibly matching TRBD1 (6 bases). CDR3 length: 14 residues. Per the germline V gene, CDR1 is SGDLS and CDR2 is YYNGEE. Trimming left V 1 base short and J 4 bases short, with 11 bases between. Here the CDR3 reads CASSVTTGPTEAFF. CDR3 coding DNA: TGTGCCAGCAGCGTAACTACAGGGCCCACTGAAGCTTTCTTT.

The chain carries TRBV2 and TRBJ1-1; a possible D gene is TRBD1 (5 bases). The germline V and J ends were trimmed by 4 bases and 1 base, with 16 bases remaining between them. Looked up from germline, CDR1 is SNHLY and CDR2 is FYNNEI. This CDR3 is built from 16 residues. The CDR3 sequence is CASSAGRRGANTEAFF. CDR3 in DNA: TGTGCCAGCAGTGCCGGTCGGAGGGGCGCGAACACTGAAGCTTTCTTT.

The chain combines TRBV11-2 with TRBJ1-3, with D perhaps TRBD1 (6 bases). CDR3 length equals 19 residues. Germline V lookup: CDR1 SGHAT, CDR2 FQNNGV. Trimming cost V 2 bases and J 8 bases, with 28 bases left between them. CDR3 protein: CASSLYMVGYRDDRDTIYF. For the CDR3, the DNA is TGTGCCAGCAGCTTATATATGGTGGGGTACAGGGATGATCGGGACACCATATATTTT. The complete variable domain, with remaining parts taken from reference TRBV11-2 and TRBJ1-3, reads EAGVAQSPRYKIIEKRQSVAFWCNPISGHATLYWYQQILGQGPKLLIQFQNNGVVDDSQLPKDRFSAERLKGVDSTLKIQPAKLEDSAVYLCASSLYMVGYRDDRDTIYFGEGSWLTVV.

This clonotype was detected a few times. V and J are TRBV6-5 and TRBJ1-2; 10 positions agree with TRBD1. The CDR3 has 15 amino acids. The germline V gene encodes CDR1 MNHEY and CDR2 SVGAGI. V gave up 5 bases and J gave up 5 bases; unmatched junction bases: 8. DNA for the CDR3: TGTGCCAGCAGTAACCGGGACAGGGGCGAATATGGCTACACCTTC. Translating gives CASSNRDRGEYGYTF.

The sample holds a few counts of this clonotype. V is TRBV7-6 and J is TRBJ2-5; D is ambiguous. The length of the CDR3 is 15 residues. Germline V gives CDR1 SGHVS, CDR2 FNYEAQ. The V end lost 1 base, the J end lost 2 bases, and 11 bases lay between the germline ends. The CDR3 loop reads CASSLVFGYQETQYF. As DNA, the CDR3 is TGTGCCAGCAGCTTAGTTTTTGGGTATCAAGAGACCCAGTACTTC. The whole variable domain, filled in from reference TRBV7-6 and TRBJ2-5, reads GAGVSQSPRYKVTKRGQDVALRCDPISGHVSLYWYRQALGQGPEFLTYFNYEAQQDKSGLPNDRFSAERPEGSISTLTIQRTEQRDSAMYRCASSLVFGYQETQYFGPGTRLLVL.

V usage is TRBV11-2 and J usage is TRBJ1-1, with D unclear. CDR1 is SGHAT, CDR2 FQNNGV, per germline. The CDR3 consists of 12 residues. V was pared by 4 bases and J by 7 bases, with 10 bases between. The chain's CDR3 is CASSSLVLEAFF. The CDR3 nucleotides are TGTGCCAGCAGCTCCCTCGTCCTTGAAGCTTTCTTT.